This T cell receptor beta chain was sequenced for a study of control samples from healthy donors and cancer patients. The germline V gene has CDR1 SGHDT and CDR2 YYEEEE. Trimming cost V 1 base and J 3 bases; bases outside gene matches: 5. The CDR3 totals 17 residues. This clone has only a few counts. Libraries were prepared by immunoSEQ multiplex PCR; TCRdb keeps only in-frame clonotypes and omits some of them. Of about 170,000 clones listed, more than 85% are singletons. This clonotype was obtained from a woman aged 40 to 50 in good health. Specimen: blood. V gene TRBV5-6 combines with J gene TRBJ1-3, with 12 positions matching TRBD1. The CDR3 DNA is TGTGCCAGCAGCTTGACGGGACAGGGGGCTATTGGAAACACCATATATTTT. The encoded protein is CASSLTGQGAIGNTIYF.